This T cell receptor beta chain was sequenced for a study of T cell responses to AZD1222 COVID-19 vaccine. Study-wide points: Donors were largely white British and mainly female; clonal diversity was possibly underestimated. Only five to seven AZD1222 recipients were seropositive at baseline.

V lost 3 bases, J lost 1 base, and 2 bases stayed unmatched. The CDR3 loop spans 14 amino acids. CDR1 and CDR2 (germline): DFQATT, SNEGSKA (reference sequence). Points on this clone: Its antigen is undetermined.

Sequencing used immunoSEQ multiplex PCR; TCRdb keeps in-frame clones, though not all of them. The sample yields 90,000 to 150,000 clones, around 83% seen once. This TCR was recovered from an adult who received the AZD1222 COVID-19 vaccine. The source material was peripheral blood, sampled 28 days after the second AZD1222 dose. The J gene is TRBJ2-3, the V gene TRBV20-1; TRBD2 aligns across 9 bases. The CDR3 DNA follows: TGCAGTGCTAGTAAGCGGGAGGGCACAGATACGCAGTATTTT. Translated: CSASKREGTDTQYF.